This TCR beta chain originates from a study of blood T cell repertoires in COVID-19. Across the whole study: The United States, Italy and Spain supplied acute and convalescent COVID-19 samples. Sources were T cells, B-cell-depleted T cells, or PBMCs; the material itself was cDNA or gDNA.

The trim removed 2 bases at V and 3 bases at J, leaving 3 bases unmatched. The germline V gene encodes CDR1 MNHEY and CDR2 SVGEGT. The CDR3 loop spans 14 amino acids. As handled by the study authors: Nucleated cell number was recorded as an estimate derived from reference gene primer amplification. Sequencing used immunoSEQ multiplex PCR; TCRdb keeps in-frame clones, though not all of them. The V and J calls and clone size are taken from that table; D and trimming were inferred from the DNA. The table lists 200,000 to 250,000 clones, roughly 87% of them singletons. Sequencing was done on a sample of peripheral blood. The chain has TRBV6-2 or TRBV6-3 and TRBJ1-1; 7 nucleotides align to TRBD1. The receptor comes from a woman younger than 30 who had recovered from COVID-19. The CDR3 coding sequence is TGTGCCAGCAGTTACAATACAGGGGACACTGAAGCTTTCTTT. This translates into CASSYNTGDTEAFF.